The clone carrying this T cell receptor (beta chain) qualifies as medium-sized. The CDR3 contains 17 residues. V was cut by 0 bases and J by 7 bases, with 21 bases left in between. The germline CDR1 and CDR2 sequences are SGHVS and FQNEAQ. This sample stems from a study of control samples from healthy donors and cancer patients. Clones were sequenced by immunoSEQ multiplex PCR, and TCRdb holds only the in-frame ones, with some missing. Here the sample spans 25,000 to 35,000 clones, around 94% being singletons. The TCR sequence derives from a man aged 55-75 years in good health. V gene TRBV7-8 combines with J gene TRBJ1-1, with D hard to call. Sequencing input: blood. CDR3 region: CASSLAADEGNTGEAFF. The DNA for the CDR3 is TGTGCCAGCAGCTTAGCGGCCGACGAGGGTAATACGGGTGAAGCTTTCTTT.